The rows below give T cell receptor beta chains drawn from one sample of a study of tumor-infiltrating lymphocytes in primary liver carcinoma. TCRdb processed the multiplex PCR reads anew with MiXCR; each CDR3 protein has one entry. The top ten hold about 72% of the sample, which has roughly 180,000 distinct CDR3 sequences, about 60% seen once. The material sequenced was peripheral blood. These TCRs come from a man between 35 and 55 years old with primary liver carcinoma and hepatitis B virus infection. CDR3s include the opening cysteine and the closing phenylalanine or tryptophan. D genes are given only for firm matches. The size entry is marked missing in some rows and otherwise reads once, few, many or a size class.

v_call	d_call	clone_size	j_call	cdr3_nt	cdr3_aa
TRBV11-2	NA	few	TRBJ2-3	TGTGCCAGCAGCGCTTGGGCAGATACGCAACATTTT	CASSAWADTQHF
TRBV12-5	TRBD1	NA	TRBJ2-3	TGTGCTAGTGGTTTGGGACAGGGGATAGATACGCAGTATTTT	CASGLGQGIDTQYF
TRBV11-2	NA	once	TRBJ2-3	TGTGCCAGCAGCTCGGGACACACAGATACGCAGTATTTT	CASSSGHTDTQYF
TRBV6-5	NA	NA	TRBJ2-2	TGTGCCAGCGAATGGGACATAAACACCGGGAAACTGTTTTTT	CASEWDINTGKLFF
TRBV12-3/TRBV12-4	NA	once	TRBJ2-5	TGTGCCAGCAGCTTGGGGGCGGGAGAGATGGAGACCCAGTACTTC	CASSLGAGEMETQYF
TRBV29-1	TRBD1	NA	TRBJ1-5	TGCAGCGTTGTGGGGACAGGGACCAATCAGCCCCAGCATTTT	CSVVGTGTNQPQHF
TRBV10-3	TRBD2	few	TRBJ2-7	TGTGCCATCAGTGGGGACTACTACGAGCAGTACTTC	CAISGDYYEQYF
TRBV6-5	TRBD1	NA	TRBJ1-2	TGTGCCAGCAGCCTCGGGACAGTTGACTTCTATGGCTACACCTTC	CASSLGTVDFYGYTF
TRBV29-1	TRBD1	NA	TRBJ2-4	TGCAGCGTTGTGGGACAGGGCGTAGGAGAAAACATTCAGTACTTC	CSVVGQGVGENIQYF
TRBV6-2/TRBV6-3	NA	once	TRBJ2-7	TGTGCCAGCAGTTACTCGGGGGCCCCCGAGCAGTACTTC	CASSYSGAPEQYF
TRBV6-5	NA	NA	TRBJ2-4	TGTGCCAGCAGTCAAGGACCCTTCTTAGCCAAAAACATTCAGTACTTC	CASSQGPFLAKNIQYF
TRBV6-1	NA	NA	TRBJ1-2	TGTGCCAGCAGTGAACGCCAGGCGGTACATGGCTACACCTTC	CASSERQAVHGYTF
TRBV6-6	NA	few	TRBJ2-5	TGTGCCAGCAGTCCGCATCAGGGGTGGGAGACCCAGTACTTC	CASSPHQGWETQYF
TRBV29-1	NA	NA	TRBJ1-2	TGCAGCGTTGAAGCGTCGACCCTAAAGTCCTATGGCTACACCTTC	CSVEASTLKSYGYTF
TRBV11-2	NA	NA	TRBJ1-5	TGTGCTAGCAGCTTGGGGGGCAATCAGCCCCTGCATTTT	CASSLGGNQPLHF
TRBV12-3/TRBV12-4	TRBD2	many	TRBJ2-3	TGTGCCAGCAGTACCCTAGCGGGCTCTAGCACAGATACGCAGTATTTT	CASSTLAGSSTDTQYF
TRBV7-9	TRBD1	NA	TRBJ1-2	TGTGCCAGCAGCTCCTGGGACAGGGTGAACTATGGCTACACCTTC	CASSSWDRVNYGYTF
TRBV10-3	TRBD2	few	TRBJ2-1	TGTGCCATCAGTGGAGGGACTAGCGGGAGGGCCCCTTACAATGAGCAGTTCTTC	CAISGGTSGRAPYNEQFF
TRBV4-2	NA	once	TRBJ2-3	TGTGCCAGCAGCTATGAAGTTACGCAGTATTTT	CASSYEVTQYF
TRBV6-2/TRBV6-3	NA	NA	TRBJ2-7	TGTGCCAGCAGTTACTGGGACACTAACGAGCAGTACTTC	CASSYWDTNEQYF
TRBV29-1	NA	many	TRBJ1-1	TGCAGCGTTGGGTCTGCTATGAACACTGAAGCTTTCTTT	CSVGSAMNTEAFF
TRBV29-1	TRBD2	once	TRBJ2-7	TGCAGGGTCGTAGCGGGAGGGACCTACGAGCAGTACTTC	CRVVAGGTYEQYF
TRBV29-1	TRBD1	many	TRBJ2-5	TGCAGCGTTGGACAGGGCGGGCAAGAGACCCAGTACTTC	CSVGQGGQETQYF
TRBV4-2	NA	few	TRBJ2-7	TGTGCCAGCAGCCAAGAAGCCCGGGAGGAGCAGTACTTC	CASSQEAREEQYF
TRBV6-6	NA	few	TRBJ2-1	TGTGCCAGCAGTTACTATTACCCGACCCGGTCGGATGAGCAGTTCTTC	CASSYYYPTRSDEQFF
TRBV30	NA	NA	TRBJ2-3	TGTGCCTGGGGGCTCACAGATACGCAGTATTTT	CAWGLTDTQYF
TRBV4-2	NA	few	TRBJ2-3	TGTGCCAGCAGCCAAGAGAGGTCCTCAGATACGCAGTATTTT	CASSQERSSDTQYF
TRBV6-5	NA	NA	TRBJ1-2	TGTGCCAGCAGTGACTGGGGTTTACCTAACTATGGCTACACCTTC	CASSDWGLPNYGYTF
TRBV6-2/TRBV6-3	TRBD2	NA	TRBJ2-7	TGTGCCAGCAGTTACTCCGGGGGGGGCTACAATGAGCAGTACTTC	CASSYSGGGYNEQYF
TRBV11-2	TRBD2	NA	TRBJ2-7	TGTGCCAGCAGAACCATAGCGGGAGGGAAGAACGAGCAGTACTTC	CASRTIAGGKNEQYF
TRBV5-5	NA	few	TRBJ1-5	TGTGCCAGCAGCTTGGGGGGCGCGATCAATCAGCCCCAGCATTTT	CASSLGGAINQPQHF
TRBV11-2	NA	NA	TRBJ2-1	TGTGCCAGCAGTCGACTCGGCTTGCAGGAGAAGTTCTTC	CASSRLGLQEKFF
TRBV11-2	NA	NA	TRBJ2-1	TGTGCCAGGAGCCCGTATGGGCCCGAGCAGTTGTTC	CARSPYGPEQLF
TRBV28	NA	NA	TRBJ2-1	TGTGCCAGCAGTACTCCCATTGCGACGGGAAGCTCCTACAATGAGCAGTTCTTC	CASSTPIATGSSYNEQFF
TRBV29-1	TRBD2	few	TRBJ2-2	TGCAGCGTTGGCAGTAGTAGCGGGATAAACACCGGGGAGCTGTTTTTT	CSVGSSSGINTGELFF
TRBV5-1	NA	NA	TRBJ2-1	TGCGCCAGCAGCTTGGCGGGGGACAGTACCTACAATGAGCAGTTCTTC	CASSLAGDSTYNEQFF